The 17 T cell receptor beta chains listed next were all sequenced from one sample in a study of blood T cell repertoires in COVID-19. Sequencing was performed with immunoSEQ multiplex PCR; in TCRdb, only in-frame clones are kept and a portion is missing. The data hold around 300,000 clones, with around 90% observed a single time. Sequencing was done on a sample of PBMCs or T cells enriched from blood (not recorded which). Every receptor here comes from a woman aged 35 to 49 who had recovered from COVID-19.

The chain uses TRBV28 and TRBJ1-2, with 9 bases lining up with TRBD1. The trim removed 4 bases at V and 3 bases at J, leaving 3 bases unmatched. This CDR3 has 14 amino acids. Germline-derived CDR1 and CDR2 are MDHEN and SYDVKM. In nucleotides, the CDR3 is TGTGCCAGCAGTTCTGGACAGGGGTACTATGGCTACACCTTC. Its translation: CASSSGQGYYGYTF.

The chain has TRBV18 and TRBJ1-4; possibly TRBD1 for D (6 bases). CDR3 length equals 18 residues. Germline loops: CDR1 KGHSH, CDR2 LQKENI. V was trimmed by 3 bases and J by 0 bases, leaving 17 bases between them. CDR3 sequence: CASSPSLGRGTTNEKLFF. The DNA for the CDR3 is TGTGCCAGCTCACCTAGTCTGGGCAGGGGAACAACTAATGAAAAACTGTTTTTT.

The rearrangement links TRBV29-1 to TRBJ1-2; possible D gene TRBD1, 5 bases. Germline V gives CDR1 SQVTM, CDR2 ANQGSEA. This CDR3 is 14 amino acids long. Trimming cost V 7 bases and J 0 bases, with 15 bases left between them. The CDR3 bases are TGCAGCGCGGGGCCAGTTGCTCCTAACTATGGCTACACCTTC. Translated: CSAGPVAPNYGYTF.

The chain links TRBV30 to TRBJ1-5, with D possibly being TRBD1 (5 bases). Germline V gives CDR1 GTSNPN, CDR2 SVGIG (reference sequence). V lost 4 bases to trimming and J lost 5 bases, with 15 bases between them. The CDR3 length is 14 residues. CDR3 sequence (DNA): TGTGCCTGGACCAAGGGGACTCTAGATCAGCCCCAGCATTTT. Protein: CAWTKGTLDQPQHF.

This chain links TRBV10-3 with TRBJ2-5; 12 bases are a match to TRBD1. V lost 6 bases and J lost 6; bases outside the gene matches: 2. The length of the CDR3 is 13 residues. The germline CDR1 and CDR2 sequences are ENHRY and SYGVKD. The DNA of the CDR3 is TGTGCCATCAGGGGGACAGGGGGCCAGACCCAGTACTTC. Translating it yields CAIRGTGGQTQYF.

The J gene is TRBJ2-5, the V gene TRBV7-8; D is possibly TRBD2 (7 bases). The CDR3 has 13 residues. Germline lookup yields CDR1 SGHVS and CDR2 FQNEAQ. Trimming cost V 6 bases and J 5 bases, with 13 bases left between them. The CDR3 region has the DNA TGTGCCAGCAGATTTAGGGGGGGGGAGACCCAGTACTTC. As protein: CASRFRGGETQYF.

Only one count was recorded for this clone. The chain combines TRBV11-2 with TRBJ1-2; tentatively, D is TRBD1 (6 bases). This CDR3 is 18 amino acids long. The V end was cut by 5 bases, the J end by 8 bases, with 30 bases between. CDR1 is SGHAT, CDR2 FQNNGV, per germline. CDR3 sequence (DNA): TGTGCCAGCAGCCCAGAGCCAACAGGGCCCCAGGCCTTTCGGGGCTACACCTTC. Amino acid sequence: CASSPEPTGPQAFRGYTF.

V usage is TRBV7-2 and J usage is TRBJ1-5, with D unclear. Trimming removed 2 bases from V and 0 bases from J, with 8 bases in between. CDR1 SGHTA and CDR2 FQGNSA come from the germline V gene. The CDR3 is 15 amino acids. The CDR3 is CASSLIVDSNQPQHF. Here the CDR3 DNA reads TGTGCCAGCAGCTTAATCGTAGATAGCAATCAGCCCCAGCATTTT.

This chain uses TRBV5-4 with TRBJ2-5, with 10 bases aligning to TRBD2. This CDR3 has 15 residues. The V gene's germline CDR1 is SGHNT and CDR2 YYREEE (reference sequence). V shed 1 base, J shed 9 bases, and the junction held 9 bases outside the gene matches. The CDR3 coding sequence is TGTGCCAGCAGCTTGAGAACTAGCGGGAATGATCCCCAGTACTTC. Translation: CASSLRTSGNDPQYF.

This clone appeared once. The chain has TRBV5-1 and TRBJ2-5; 12 bases align to TRBD1. The V gene end was trimmed by 5 bases and the J gene end by 5 bases; junction bases not matched to a gene: 10. The CDR3 sequence is 16 residues long. Germline assignment: CDR1 SGHRS and CDR2 YFSETQ. The CDR3: CASSSTGTGGRETQYF. The DNA of the CDR3 is TGCGCCAGCAGTTCTACCGGGACAGGGGGCCGGGAGACCCAGTACTTC.

The chain couples TRBV3-1 (or the pseudogene TRBV3-2) to TRBJ1-1; D remains unclear. In germline, CDR1 is LGHDT, CDR2 YNNKEL (reference sequence). Trimming removed 4 bases from V and 1 base from J, with 10 bases in between. CDR3 length equals 14 residues. CDR3 nucleotides: TGTGCCAGCAGCCCCCACCCAGGGAACACTGAAGCTTTCTTT. This sequence encodes CASSPHPGNTEAFF.

The rearrangement uses TRBV14 and TRBJ2-3, with a weak D call TRBD1 (6 bases). The V gene lost 6 bases and the J gene lost 6 bases, with 10 bases spanning the gap. The germline V gene has CDR1 SGHDN and CDR2 FVKESK. The CDR3 totals 12 residues. The CDR3 DNA sequence: TGTGCCAGCAGATACCAGGGGGATACGCAGTATTTT. Amino acid sequence: CASRYQGDTQYF.

The V call is TRBV2, the J call TRBJ2-7; 7 nucleotides match TRBD1. With V trimmed by 4 bases and J by 4 bases, 7 bases remained unmatched. The CDR3 loop spans 14 amino acids. CDR1 is SNHLY, CDR2 FYNNEI, per germline. CDR3 bases: TGTGCCAGCAGTGGACAGGGCCAGGGATACGAGCAGTACTTC. Its translation is CASSGQGQGYEQYF.

The chain recombines TRBV4-2 with TRBJ1-4; 7 bases fit TRBD1. The CDR3 sequence is 15 residues long. The germline CDR1 and CDR2 sequences are LGHNA and YNFKEQ. The trim removed 4 bases at V and 1 base at J, leaving 3 bases unmatched. This CDR3 reads CASSLNRGTNEKLFF. Here the CDR3 DNA reads TGTGCCAGCAGCCTCAACAGGGGAACTAATGAAAAACTGTTTTTT.

A word on this clone: This sample includes further DNA sequences coding for the same CDR3. The chain carries TRBV5-1 and TRBJ1-1, with D uncertain. The V and J ends lost 0 bases and 1 base respectively, with 7 bases between them. The CDR3 contains 14 residues. From germline, CDR1 is SGHRS and CDR2 YFSETQ. CDR3: CASSLGGGNTEAFF. The CDR3 bases are TGCGCCAGCAGCTTGGGTGGAGGGAACACTGAAGCTTTCTTT. Together with reference TRBV5-1 and TRBJ1-1, the CDR3 gives the full variable domain: KAGVTQTPRYLIKTRGQQVTLSCSPISGHRSVSWYQQTPGQGLQFLFEYFSETQRNKGNFPGRFSGRQFSNSRSEMNVSTLELGDSALYLCASSLGGGNTEAFFGQGTRLTVV.

V is TRBV21-1 and J is TRBJ2-7; whether TRBD1, the table's D call, matches the DNA was not checked. TRBV21-1 is described as a pseudogene. This CDR3 is 15 amino acids long. The CDR3 is CASSKVGGTAYEQYF. The CDR3 DNA sequence: TGTGCCAGCAGCAAAGTTGGCGGGACAGCCTACGAGCAGTACTTC.

The genes are TRBV5-6 and TRBJ2-2, with 7 bases lining up with TRBD1. V gave up 1 base and J gave up 3 bases; unmatched junction bases: 6. The length of the CDR3 is 16 residues. From germline, CDR1 is SGHDT and CDR2 YYEEEE. The CDR3 sequence is CASSLFLDRYTGELFF. The CDR3 DNA reads TGTGCCAGCAGCTTGTTTCTGGACAGGTACACCGGGGAGCTGTTTTTT.